Listed below are T cell receptor beta chains from one sample, sequenced in a study of cytomegalovirus exposure and HLA in healthy donors. Sequencing was performed with immunoSEQ multiplex PCR; in TCRdb, only in-frame clones are kept and a portion is missing. The table records nearly 110,000 clones, over 60% of them present only once. The sample comprised PBMCs. These receptors all stem from a male donor in good health and CMV-seronegative. CDR3s include the opening cysteine and the closing phenylalanine or tryptophan. The order of the fields is V gene, J gene, clone size, D gene, CDR3 DNA, CDR3 protein. D genes are given only for firm matches. Expanded clones get a size class; other rows say once, few or many, or leave the size out.

V gene: TRBV19
J gene: TRBJ2-1
clone size: once
D gene: .
CDR3 DNA: TGTGCCAGTAGTATGGAAGGGGCGTTGTACAATGAGCAGTTCTTC
CDR3 protein: CASSMEGALYNEQFF

V gene: TRBV7-8
J gene: TRBJ2-1
clone size: .
D gene: .
CDR3 DNA: TGTGCCAGCAGCTTAGGTTCAGCGATCCGGTGGAATGAGCAGTTCTTC
CDR3 protein: CASSLGSAIRWNEQFF

V gene: TRBV6-5
J gene: TRBJ2-1
clone size: .
D gene: TRBD2
CDR3 DNA: TGTGCCAGCAGCACCCTCCCCGCGGGAGGAAATGAGCAGTTCTTC
CDR3 protein: CASSTLPAGGNEQFF

V gene: TRBV5-8
J gene: TRBJ2-7
clone size: .
D gene: .
CDR3 DNA: TGTGCCAGCAGCTTTTCCAGTGACTCCTACGAGCAGTACTTC
CDR3 protein: CASSFSSDSYEQYF

V gene: TRBV6-1
J gene: TRBJ2-7
clone size: .
D gene: TRBD2
CDR3 DNA: TGTGCCAGCAGATCTAGCGGGAGCTACGAGCAGTACTTC
CDR3 protein: CASRSSGSYEQYF

V gene: TRBV28
J gene: TRBJ2-5
clone size: .
D gene: .
CDR3 DNA: TGTGCCAGCAGTTTAAGGAGGTACCTACAAGAGACCCAGTACTTC
CDR3 protein: CASSLRRYLQETQYF

V gene: TRBV5-4
J gene: TRBJ1-2
clone size: .
D gene: .
CDR3 DNA: TGTGCCAGCAGCTTGAGACAACCAAACTATGGCTACACCTTC
CDR3 protein: CASSLRQPNYGYTF

V gene: TRBV28
J gene: TRBJ2-1
clone size: .
D gene: TRBD2
CDR3 DNA: TGTGCCAGCAGTTTCGCCGGATCAGGACTAGCGGCTTACAATGAGCAGTTCTTC
CDR3 protein: CASSFAGSGLAAYNEQFF

V gene: TRBV6-5
J gene: TRBJ1-1
clone size: .
D gene: .
CDR3 DNA: TGTGCCAGCAGTTCCACCGCGGGCTTGAACACTGAAGCTTTCTTT
CDR3 protein: CASSSTAGLNTEAFF

V gene: TRBV10-1
J gene: TRBJ2-1
clone size: .
D gene: TRBD2
CDR3 DNA: TGCGCCAGCAGTGAGGGACTAGCGGGAGGGAAGGGTGAGCAGTTCTTC
CDR3 protein: CASSEGLAGGKGEQFF

V gene: TRBV27
J gene: TRBJ2-7
clone size: .
D gene: .
CDR3 DNA: TGTGCCAGCAGGGCCAGGGGCGAGCAGTACTTC
CDR3 protein: CASRARGEQYF

V gene: TRBV6-5
J gene: TRBJ2-1
clone size: few
D gene: TRBD2
CDR3 DNA: TGTGCCAGCAGCACTAGCGGGGACTCCTACAATGAGCAGTTCTTC
CDR3 protein: CASSTSGDSYNEQFF

V gene: TRBV10-3
J gene: TRBJ2-1
clone size: .
D gene: TRBD2
CDR3 DNA: TGTGCCATCAACGCGGGAGGGGACTACAATGAGCAGTTCTTC
CDR3 protein: CAINAGGDYNEQFF

V gene: TRBV7-9
J gene: TRBJ2-4
clone size: .
D gene: TRBD1
CDR3 DNA: TGTGCCAGCAGCTCCAACAGGGGGGCCAAAAACATTCAGTACTTC
CDR3 protein: CASSSNRGAKNIQYF

V gene: TRBV6-5
J gene: TRBJ2-3
clone size: .
D gene: .
CDR3 DNA: TGTGCCAGCAGTTTGAAGTATAGTACAGATACGCAGTATTTT
CDR3 protein: CASSLKYSTDTQYF

V gene: TRBV10-3
J gene: TRBJ2-7
clone size: once
D gene: TRBD2
CDR3 DNA: TGTGCCACCTCTAGGACTAGCGGGAGTATGTACGAGCAGTACTTC
CDR3 protein: CATSRTSGSMYEQYF

V gene: TRBV5-4
J gene: TRBJ2-5
clone size: .
D gene: .
CDR3 DNA: TGTGCCAGCAGCCCGGGGGGCAGGGCGGAGACCCAGTACTTC
CDR3 protein: CASSPGGRAETQYF

V gene: TRBV5-1
J gene: TRBJ1-1
clone size: .
D gene: TRBD1
CDR3 DNA: TGCGCCAGCAGCTTGGGGGACAGGGCTAAGAACACTGAAGCTTTCTTT
CDR3 protein: CASSLGDRAKNTEAFF

V gene: TRBV7-6
J gene: TRBJ2-7
clone size: .
D gene: .
CDR3 DNA: TGTGCCAGCAGCCGAGCCGGGGATTTCGGGTACTACGAGCAGTACTTC
CDR3 protein: CASSRAGDFGYYEQYF

V gene: TRBV25-1
J gene: TRBJ2-7
clone size: .
D gene: TRBD2
CDR3 DNA: TGTGCCAGCAGTGAAATGACTAGCCCATACGAGCAGTACTTC
CDR3 protein: CASSEMTSPYEQYF

V gene: TRBV7-2
J gene: TRBJ1-5
clone size: .
D gene: TRBD1
CDR3 DNA: TGTGCCAGCAGCTTAGATGGACAGGGGCATCAGCCCCAGCATTTT
CDR3 protein: CASSLDGQGHQPQHF

V gene: TRBV2
J gene: TRBJ2-3
clone size: .
D gene: .
CDR3 DNA: TGTGCCAGCAGTGAAGCGGATACAGGGTATGATACGCAGTATTTT
CDR3 protein: CASSEADTGYDTQYF

V gene: TRBV29-1
J gene: TRBJ1-2
clone size: .
D gene: TRBD1
CDR3 DNA: TGCAGCGTTATGGGACAGGACGACGGCTACACCTTC
CDR3 protein: CSVMGQDDGYTF